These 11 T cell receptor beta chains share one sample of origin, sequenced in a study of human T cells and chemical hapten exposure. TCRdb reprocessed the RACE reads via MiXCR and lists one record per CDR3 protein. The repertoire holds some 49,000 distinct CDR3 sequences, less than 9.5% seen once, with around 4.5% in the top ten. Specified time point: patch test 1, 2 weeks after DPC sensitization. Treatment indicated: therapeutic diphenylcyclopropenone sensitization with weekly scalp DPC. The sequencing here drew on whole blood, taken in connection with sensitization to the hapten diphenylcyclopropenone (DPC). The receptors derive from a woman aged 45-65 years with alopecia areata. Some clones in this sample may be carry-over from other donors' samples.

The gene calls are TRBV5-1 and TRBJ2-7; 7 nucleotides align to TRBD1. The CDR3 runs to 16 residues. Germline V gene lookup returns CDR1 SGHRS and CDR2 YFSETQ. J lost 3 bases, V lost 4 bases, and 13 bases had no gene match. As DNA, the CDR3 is TGCGCCAGCAGCCCAAAGGGGGACAGTACAGACTACGAGCAGTACTTC. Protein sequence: CASSPKGDSTDYEQYF.

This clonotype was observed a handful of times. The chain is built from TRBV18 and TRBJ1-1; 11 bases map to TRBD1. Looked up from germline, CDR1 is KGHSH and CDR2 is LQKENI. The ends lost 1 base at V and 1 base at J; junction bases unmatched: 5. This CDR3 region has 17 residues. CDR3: CASSPRTGGLTNTEAFF. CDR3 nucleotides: TGTGCCAGCTCACCACGGACAGGGGGCTTAACGAACACTGAAGCTTTCTTT.

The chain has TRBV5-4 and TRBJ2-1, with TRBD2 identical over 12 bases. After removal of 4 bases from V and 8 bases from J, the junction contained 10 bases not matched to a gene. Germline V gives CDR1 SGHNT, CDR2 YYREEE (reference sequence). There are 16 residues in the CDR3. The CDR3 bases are TGTGCCAGCAGCCCCTGGACTAGCGGGAATGGCTATGAGCAGTTCTTC. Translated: CASSPWTSGNGYEQFF.

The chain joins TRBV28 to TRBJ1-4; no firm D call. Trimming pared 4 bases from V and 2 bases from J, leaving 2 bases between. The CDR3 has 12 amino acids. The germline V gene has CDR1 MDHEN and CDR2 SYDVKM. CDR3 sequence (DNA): TGTGCCAGCAGTTCGACTAATGAAAAACTGTTTTTT. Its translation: CASSSTNEKLFF. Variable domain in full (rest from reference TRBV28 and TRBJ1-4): DVKVTQSSRYLVKRTGEKVFLECVQDMDHENMFWYRQDPGLGLRLIYFSYDVKMKEKGDIPEGYSVSREKKERFSLILESASTNQTSMYLCASSSTNEKLFFGSGTQLSVL.

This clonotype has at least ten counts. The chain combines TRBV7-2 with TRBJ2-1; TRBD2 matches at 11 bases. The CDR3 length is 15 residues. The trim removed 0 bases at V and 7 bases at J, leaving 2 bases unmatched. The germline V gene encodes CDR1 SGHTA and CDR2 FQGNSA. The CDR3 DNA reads TGTGCCAGCAGCTTAGCGGGACTAGCGGATAATGAGCAGTTCTTC. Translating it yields CASSLAGLADNEQFF.

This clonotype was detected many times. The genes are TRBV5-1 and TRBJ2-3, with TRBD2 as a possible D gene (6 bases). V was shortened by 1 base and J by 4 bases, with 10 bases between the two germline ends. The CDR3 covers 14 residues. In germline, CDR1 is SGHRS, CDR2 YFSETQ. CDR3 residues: CASSLNPGADTQYF. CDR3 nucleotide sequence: TGCGCCAGCAGCTTGAATCCGGGAGCAGATACGCAGTATTTT.

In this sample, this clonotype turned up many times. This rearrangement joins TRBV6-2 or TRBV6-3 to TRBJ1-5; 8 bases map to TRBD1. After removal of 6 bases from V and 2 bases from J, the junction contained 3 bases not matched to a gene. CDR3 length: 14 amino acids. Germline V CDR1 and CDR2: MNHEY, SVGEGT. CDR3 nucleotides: TGTGCCAGCAGAGAGACAGGGGGCAATCAGCCCCAGCATTTT. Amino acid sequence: CASRETGGNQPQHF.

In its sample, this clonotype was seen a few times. This CDR3 is CSGQGPNTEAFF. CDR3 sequence (DNA): TGCAGCGGACAGGGGCCGAACACTGAAGCTTTCTTT. This sequence joins TRBV29-1 and TRBJ1-1, with TRBD1 identical over 8 bases. V gave up 7 bases and J gave up 1 base; unmatched junction bases: 2. The CDR3 is 12 amino acids. Germline V gene lookup returns CDR1 SQVTM and CDR2 ANQGSEA.

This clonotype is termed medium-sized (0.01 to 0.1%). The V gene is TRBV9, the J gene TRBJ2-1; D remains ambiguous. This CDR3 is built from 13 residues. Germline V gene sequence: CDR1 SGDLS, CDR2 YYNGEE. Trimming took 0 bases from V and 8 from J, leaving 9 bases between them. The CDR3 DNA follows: TGTGCCAGCAGCGTAGCTACTTCCCATGAGCAGTTCTTC. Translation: CASSVATSHEQFF.

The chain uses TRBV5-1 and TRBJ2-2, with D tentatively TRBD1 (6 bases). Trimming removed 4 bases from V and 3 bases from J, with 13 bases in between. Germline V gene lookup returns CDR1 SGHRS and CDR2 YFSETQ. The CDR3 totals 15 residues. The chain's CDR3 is CASSPDRPHTGELFF. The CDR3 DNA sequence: TGCGCCAGCAGCCCGGACAGACCCCACACCGGGGAGCTGTTTTTT.

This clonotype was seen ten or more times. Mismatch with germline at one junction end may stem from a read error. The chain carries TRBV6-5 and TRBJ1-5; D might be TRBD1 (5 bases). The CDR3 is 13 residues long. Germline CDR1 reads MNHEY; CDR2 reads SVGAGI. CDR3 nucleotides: TGTGCCAGCAGCCGGGACGGACATCAGCCCCAGCAATTT. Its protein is CASSRDGHQPQQF.